The 14 T cell receptor beta chains below were found in one sample sequenced in a study of T-cell memory formation after mild COVID-19. TCRdb re-called the 5' RACE reads through MiXCR, storing one row per CDR3 protein. The table shows approximately 340,000 distinct CDR3 sequences, with roughly 15% occurring only once. Sequenced: PBMCs or a T cell subset sorted from them (not recorded which). The receptors shown here come from a man aged 18 to 35 who had mild COVID-19 (a few samples of this study predate the infection). Cell type and time point are not known.

CDR3 region: CASSRGEAYEQYF. CDR3 in DNA: TGTGCCAGCAGTAGGGGGGAAGCCTACGAGCAGTACTTC. This chain links TRBV27 with TRBJ2-7; either TRBD1 or TRBD2 may supply D (6 bases each). In germline, CDR1 is MNHEY, CDR2 SMNVEV (reference sequence). Trimming took off 5 bases at V and 2 bases at J, with 10 bases between the two ends. The CDR3 sequence is 13 residues long.

This clonotype was counted between two and nine times. The chain has TRBV5-6 and TRBJ2-1, with D maybe TRBD2 (6 bases). V was clipped by 4 bases and J by 6 bases, with 11 bases between them. The CDR3 extends over 13 amino acids. The germline V gene has CDR1 SGHDT and CDR2 YYEEEE. The CDR3 nucleotides read TGTGCCAGCAGCGCGGGACTTTTCAATGAGCAGTTCTTC. Translating it yields CASSAGLFNEQFF.

DNA of the CDR3: TGCAGTGCTAGCCGACTAGCGGGATCCACCTACAATGAGCAGTTCTTC. Its protein is CSASRLAGSTYNEQFF. The chain is built from TRBV20-1 and TRBJ2-1, with TRBD2 matching 11 bases. The CDR3 consists of 16 residues. Germline trimming cut 3 bases from V and 2 bases from J; bases unmatched to any gene: 6. CDR1 and CDR2 from the germline V gene are DFQATT and SNEGSKA (reference sequence).

This clonotype turned up a few times. The chain is built from TRBV12-3 or TRBV12-4 and TRBJ2-2; 9 nucleotides line up with TRBD1. With 6 bases clipped from V and 6 bases from J, the junction kept 8 bases outside the gene matches. This CDR3 region has 15 residues. In DNA, the CDR3 is TGTGCCAGCAGCACCGGGACAGGGATAGCCGGGGAGCTGTTTTTT. Its translation is CASSTGTGIAGELFF.

The chain employs TRBV4-1 and TRBJ2-3, with D possibly matching TRBD2 (5 bases). Looked up from germline, CDR1 is MGHRA and CDR2 is YSYEKL. This CDR3 region has 18 residues. V lost 1 base and J lost 5, with 22 bases in between. This CDR3 is CASSQGGLVGASGDTQYF. CDR3 DNA: TGCGCCAGCAGCCAAGGAGGGCTCGTTGGAGCGTCCGGAGATACGCAGTATTTT.

A few counts support this clonotype. The chain is built from TRBV7-6 and TRBJ2-2; D uncertain. CDR3 size: 16 residues. Trimming removed 0 bases from V and 6 bases from J, with 14 bases in between. The V gene's germline CDR1 is SGHVS and CDR2 FNYEAQ. This CDR3 is CASSLAAFGYSGELFF. The CDR3 DNA sequence: TGTGCCAGCAGCTTAGCCGCCTTTGGATACTCCGGGGAGCTGTTTTTT.

A few counts support this clonotype. This rearrangement joins TRBV29-1 to TRBJ1-2; D not resolved. The CDR3 sequence is 12 residues long. V gave up 2 bases and J gave up 0 bases, with 4 bases separating them. Per the germline V gene, CDR1 is SQVTM and CDR2 is ANQGSEA. The CDR3 reads CSVETTNYGYTF. CDR3 nucleotides: TGCAGCGTTGAAACAACTAACTATGGCTACACCTTC.

The table lists this clonotype with a few counts. The J gene is TRBJ2-3, the V gene TRBV27; 7 nucleotides agree with TRBD1. Germline loops: CDR1 MNHEY, CDR2 SMNVEV (reference sequence). V shed 5 bases, J shed 1 base, and the junction held 12 bases outside the gene matches. The CDR3 is 17 residues long. The DNA of the CDR3 is TGTGCCAGCAGTGAGTGGACAGGCTCGTTACGCACAGATACGCAGTATTTT. It codes for CASSEWTGSLRTDTQYF.

This clonotype showed up just a few times. The chain is built from TRBV6-5 and TRBJ2-7, with 9 bases lining up with TRBD1. The germline V gene encodes CDR1 MNHEY and CDR2 SVGAGI. The junction had 3 bases not matched to a gene; V was cut back by 2 bases and J by 4 bases. The CDR3 is made up of 14 amino acids. Written as DNA, the CDR3 is TGTGCCAGCAGTTACGGGACAGGGAAATACGAGCAGTACTTC. Translation gives CASSYGTGKYEQYF.

This sequence joins TRBV21-1 and TRBJ1-1; the DNA was not used to check the table's D call, TRBD1. TRBV21-1 constitutes a pseudogene. The CDR3 contains 14 residues. CDR3 amino acids: CASSFRTVNTEAFF. The CDR3 region has the DNA TGTGCCAGCAGCTTCCGGACAGTGAACACTGAAGCTTTCTTT.

This clonotype was seen only a few times. The chain uses TRBV7-9 and TRBJ2-3; TRBD2 matches 10 bases. The CDR3 is made up of 17 amino acids. The junction had 10 bases not matched to a gene; V was cut back by 5 bases and J by 2 bases. From germline, CDR1 is SEHNR and CDR2 FQNEAQ (reference sequence). As DNA, the CDR3 is TGTGCCAGCAGCCGACTCGGACTAGCGGAGTTCACAGATACGCAGTATTTT. It specifies CASSRLGLAEFTDTQYF.

This clonotype was seen more than once but under ten times. This sequence joins TRBV7-2 and TRBJ2-7; D may be TRBD2 (5 bases). CDR3 length: 14 residues. Looked up from germline, CDR1 is SGHTA and CDR2 is FQGNSA. V was trimmed by 5 bases and J by 3 bases, leaving 14 bases between them. The CDR3 nucleotides are TGTGCCAGCAGCCGCAACGGGGTAGGCTACGAGCAGTACGTC. This gives the protein CASSRNGVGYEQYV.

The chain combines TRBV19 with TRBJ2-7; 7 nucleotides align to TRBD2. V gave up 9 bases and J gave up 2 bases; unmatched junction bases: 4. The germline V gene encodes CDR1 LNHDA and CDR2 SQIVND (reference sequence). The CDR3 totals 12 residues. CDR3 sequence (DNA): TGTGCCAGCCCAGCGGGGACCTACGAGCAGTACGTC. It specifies CASPAGTYEQYV.

This clonotype was observed at least ten times. J is TRBJ2-3 and V is TRBV20-1, with D maybe TRBD2 (7 bases). The CDR3 runs 16 residues. In germline, CDR1 is DFQATT, CDR2 SNEGSKA (reference sequence). Trimming left V 6 bases short and J 1 base short, with 20 bases between. The DNA of the CDR3 is TGCAGTGCCGAAGCGAGGGGGGGCCACCGCACAGATACGCAGTATTTT. It codes for CSAEARGGHRTDTQYF.